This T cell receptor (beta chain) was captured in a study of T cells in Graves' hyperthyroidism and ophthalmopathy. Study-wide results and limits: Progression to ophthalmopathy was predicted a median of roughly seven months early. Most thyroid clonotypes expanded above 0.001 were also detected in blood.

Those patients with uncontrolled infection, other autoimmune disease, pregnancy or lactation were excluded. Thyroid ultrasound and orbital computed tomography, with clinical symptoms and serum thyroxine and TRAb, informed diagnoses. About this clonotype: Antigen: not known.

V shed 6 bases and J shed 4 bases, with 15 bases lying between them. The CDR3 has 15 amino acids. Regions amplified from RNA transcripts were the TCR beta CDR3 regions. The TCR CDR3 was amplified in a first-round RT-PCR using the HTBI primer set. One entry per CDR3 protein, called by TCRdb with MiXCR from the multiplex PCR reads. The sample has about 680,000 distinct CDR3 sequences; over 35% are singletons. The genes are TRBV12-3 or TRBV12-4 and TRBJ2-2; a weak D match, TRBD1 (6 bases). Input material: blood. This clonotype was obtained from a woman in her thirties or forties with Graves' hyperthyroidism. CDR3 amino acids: CASSPRRGSTGELFF. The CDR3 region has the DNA TGTGCCAGCAGCCCCCGAAGGGGGAGCACCGGGGAGCTGTTTTTT.